The text below deals with one TCR beta chain. The antigen is unknown. The run of the v3.0 immunoSEQ assay was at survey level. Only in-frame clones appear in the TCRdb table, and some are missing; sequencing was by immunoSEQ multiplex PCR. The data hold about 18,000 clones, with roughly 80% observed a single time. The sample originates from a study of long-term antiretroviral therapy in people with HIV. Study observations and caveats: Post-ART diversity increased but stayed below transplant donor controls.

Per donor, at least one pre-ART and at least two post-ART PBMC samples were obtained. United States facilities provided treatment to all participants with HIV. Before DNA extraction, about 0.95-10 million cryopreserved PBMC were held in the samples. This TCR was recovered from a woman aged 18-29 years with HIV. Material: unsorted PBMCs, obtained 0.6 years after starting antiretroviral therapy.

CDR3 sequence reads: CASSNSGSGTGELFF. The CDR3 coding sequence is TGTGCCAGCAGCAATAGCGGGAGTGGCACCGGGGAGCTGTTTTTT. The chain joins TRBV2 to TRBJ2-2; 9 nucleotides match TRBD2. CDR1 and CDR2 (germline): SNHLY, FYNNEI. Trimming removed 6 bases from V and 4 bases from J; junction bases left unmatched: 6. The CDR3 has 15 amino acids. The entire variable domain, with the rest obtained from reference TRBV2 and TRBJ2-2, is as follows: EPEVTQTPSHQVTQMGQEVILRCVPISNHLYFYWYRQILGQKVEFLVSFYNNEISEKSEIFDDQFSVERPDGSNFTLKIRSTKLEDSAMYFCASSNSGSGTGELFFGEGSRLTVL.